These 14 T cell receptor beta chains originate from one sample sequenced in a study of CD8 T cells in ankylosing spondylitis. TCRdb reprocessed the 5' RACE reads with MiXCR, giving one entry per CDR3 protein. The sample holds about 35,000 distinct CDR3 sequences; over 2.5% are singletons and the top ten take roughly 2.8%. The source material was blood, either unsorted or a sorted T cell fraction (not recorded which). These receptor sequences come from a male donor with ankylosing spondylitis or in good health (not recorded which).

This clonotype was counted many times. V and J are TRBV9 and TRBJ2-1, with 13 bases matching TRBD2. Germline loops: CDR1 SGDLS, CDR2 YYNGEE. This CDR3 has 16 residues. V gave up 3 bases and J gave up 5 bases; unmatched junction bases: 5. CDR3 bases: TGTGCCAGCAGCGCCCATACTAGCGGGGGGGACAATGAGCAGTTCTTC. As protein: CASSAHTSGGDNEQFF.

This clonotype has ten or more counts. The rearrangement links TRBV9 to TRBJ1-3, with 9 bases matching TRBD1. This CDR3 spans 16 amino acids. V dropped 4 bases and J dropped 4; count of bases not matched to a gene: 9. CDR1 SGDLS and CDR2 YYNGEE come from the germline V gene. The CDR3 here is CASSTGQGIGGNTIYF. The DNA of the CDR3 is TGTGCCAGCAGCACCGGACAGGGGATTGGGGGAAACACCATATATTTT.

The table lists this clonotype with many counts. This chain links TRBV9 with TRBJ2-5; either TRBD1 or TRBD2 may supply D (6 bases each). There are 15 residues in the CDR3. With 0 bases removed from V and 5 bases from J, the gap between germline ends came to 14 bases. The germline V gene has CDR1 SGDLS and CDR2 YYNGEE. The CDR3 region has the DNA TGTGCCAGCAGCGTAGGGGGGGCGCCCCGGGAGACCCAGTACTTC. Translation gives CASSVGGAPRETQYF. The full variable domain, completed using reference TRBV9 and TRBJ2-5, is DSGVTQTPKHLITATGQRVTLRCSPRSGDLSVYWYQQSLDQGLQFLIQYYNGEERAKGNILERFSAQQFPDLHSELNLSSLELGDSALYFCASSVGGAPRETQYFGPGTRLLVL.

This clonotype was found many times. For the CDR3, the DNA is TGTGCCAGCAGCGGGACAGTTAATACGCTCGGGGAGCTGTTTTTT. Residues: CASSGTVNTLGELFF. This chain connects TRBV9 to TRBJ2-2, with a weak D call TRBD1 (6 bases). Trimming shortened V by 3 bases and J by 7 bases, and 16 bases separated the two germline ends. Looked up from germline, CDR1 is SGDLS and CDR2 is YYNGEE. The CDR3 runs 15 residues.

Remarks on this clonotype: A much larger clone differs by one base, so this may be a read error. CDR3 amino acids: CASSPTGGLETQNF. In nucleotides, the CDR3 is TGTGCCAGCAGCCCGACAGGGGGCCTGGAGACCCAGAACTTC. The J gene is TRBJ2-5, the V gene TRBV9; 10 bases fit TRBD1. Germline V gene sequence: CDR1 SGDLS, CDR2 YYNGEE. The CDR3 extends over 14 amino acids.

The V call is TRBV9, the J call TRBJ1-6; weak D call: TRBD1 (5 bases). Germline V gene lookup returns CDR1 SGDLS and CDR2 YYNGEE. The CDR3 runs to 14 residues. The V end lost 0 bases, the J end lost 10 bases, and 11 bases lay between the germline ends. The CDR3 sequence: CASSVVDSFSPLHF. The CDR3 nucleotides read TGTGCCAGCAGCGTAGTCGACAGTTTCTCACCCCTCCACTTT.

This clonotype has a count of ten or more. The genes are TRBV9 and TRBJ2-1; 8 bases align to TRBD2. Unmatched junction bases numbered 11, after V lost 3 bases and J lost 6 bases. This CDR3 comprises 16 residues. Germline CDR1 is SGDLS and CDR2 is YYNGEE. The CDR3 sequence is CASSGRAGGASNEQFF. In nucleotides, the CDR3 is TGTGCCAGCAGCGGGAGGGCGGGGGGCGCGTCCAATGAGCAGTTCTTC.

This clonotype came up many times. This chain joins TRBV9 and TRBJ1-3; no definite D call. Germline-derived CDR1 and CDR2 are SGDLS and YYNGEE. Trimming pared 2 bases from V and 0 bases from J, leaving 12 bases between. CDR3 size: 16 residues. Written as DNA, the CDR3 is TGTGCCAGCAGCGTGTCGGGAGCCATCTCTGGAAACACCATATATTTT. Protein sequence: CASSVSGAISGNTIYF.

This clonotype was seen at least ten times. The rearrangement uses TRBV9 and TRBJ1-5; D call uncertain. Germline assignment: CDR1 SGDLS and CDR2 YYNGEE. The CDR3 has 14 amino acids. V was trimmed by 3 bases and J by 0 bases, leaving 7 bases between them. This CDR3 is CASSGASSNQPQHF. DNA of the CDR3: TGTGCCAGCAGCGGGGCTAGTAGCAATCAGCCCCAGCATTTT. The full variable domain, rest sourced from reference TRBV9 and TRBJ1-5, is DSGVTQTPKHLITATGQRVTLRCSPRSGDLSVYWYQQSLDQGLQFLIQYYNGEERAKGNILERFSAQQFPDLHSELNLSSLELGDSALYFCASSGASSNQPQHFGDGTRLSIL.

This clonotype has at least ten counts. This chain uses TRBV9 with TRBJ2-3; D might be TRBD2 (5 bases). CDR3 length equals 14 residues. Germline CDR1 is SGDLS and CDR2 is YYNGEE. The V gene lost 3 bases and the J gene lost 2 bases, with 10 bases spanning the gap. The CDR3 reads CASSGHDYTDTQYF. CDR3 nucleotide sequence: TGTGCCAGCAGCGGCCACGACTACACAGATACGCAGTATTTT.

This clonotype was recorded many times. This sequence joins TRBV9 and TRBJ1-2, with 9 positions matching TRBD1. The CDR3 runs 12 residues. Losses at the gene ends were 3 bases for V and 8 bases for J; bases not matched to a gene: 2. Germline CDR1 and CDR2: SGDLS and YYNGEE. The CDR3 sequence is CASSATGGGYTF. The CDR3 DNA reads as TGTGCCAGCAGCGCAACAGGGGGCGGCTACACCTTC.

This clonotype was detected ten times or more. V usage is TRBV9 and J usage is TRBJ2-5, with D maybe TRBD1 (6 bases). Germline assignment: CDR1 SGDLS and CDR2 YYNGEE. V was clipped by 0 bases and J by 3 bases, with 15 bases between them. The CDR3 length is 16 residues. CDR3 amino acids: CASSVGVGGREETQYF. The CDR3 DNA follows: TGTGCCAGCAGCGTAGGGGTAGGGGGTAGGGAAGAGACCCAGTACTTC.

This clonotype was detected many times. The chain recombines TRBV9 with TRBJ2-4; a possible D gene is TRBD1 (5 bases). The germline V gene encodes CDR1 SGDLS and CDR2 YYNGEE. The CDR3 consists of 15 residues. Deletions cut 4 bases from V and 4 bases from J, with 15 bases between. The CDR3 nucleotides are TGTGCCAGCAGCCCTGAGGCAGGGAATAAAAACATTCAGTACTTC. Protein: CASSPEAGNKNIQYF.

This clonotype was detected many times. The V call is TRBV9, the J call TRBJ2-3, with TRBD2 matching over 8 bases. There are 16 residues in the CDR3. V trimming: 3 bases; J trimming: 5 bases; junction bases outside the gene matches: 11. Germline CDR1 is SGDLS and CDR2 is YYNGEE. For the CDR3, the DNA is TGTGCCAGCAGCGCGACGGGGGCGGGGGGCAGAGATACGCAGTATTTT. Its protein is CASSATGAGGRDTQYF.